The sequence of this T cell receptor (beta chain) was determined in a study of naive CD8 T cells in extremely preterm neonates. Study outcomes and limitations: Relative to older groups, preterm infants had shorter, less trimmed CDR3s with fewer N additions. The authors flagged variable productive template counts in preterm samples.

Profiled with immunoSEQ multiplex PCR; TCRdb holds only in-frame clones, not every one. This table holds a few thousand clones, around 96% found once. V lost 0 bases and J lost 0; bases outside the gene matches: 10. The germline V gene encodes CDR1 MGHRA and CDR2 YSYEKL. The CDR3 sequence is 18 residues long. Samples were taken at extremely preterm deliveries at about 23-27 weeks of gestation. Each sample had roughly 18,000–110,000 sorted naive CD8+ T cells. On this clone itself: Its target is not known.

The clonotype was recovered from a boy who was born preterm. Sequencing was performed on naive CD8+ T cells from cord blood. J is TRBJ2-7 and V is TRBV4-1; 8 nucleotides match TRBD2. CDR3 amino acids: CASSQDDTLAGSSYEQYF. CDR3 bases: TGCGCCAGCAGCCAAGATGACACCCTAGCGGGTTCCTCCTACGAGCAGTACTTC.